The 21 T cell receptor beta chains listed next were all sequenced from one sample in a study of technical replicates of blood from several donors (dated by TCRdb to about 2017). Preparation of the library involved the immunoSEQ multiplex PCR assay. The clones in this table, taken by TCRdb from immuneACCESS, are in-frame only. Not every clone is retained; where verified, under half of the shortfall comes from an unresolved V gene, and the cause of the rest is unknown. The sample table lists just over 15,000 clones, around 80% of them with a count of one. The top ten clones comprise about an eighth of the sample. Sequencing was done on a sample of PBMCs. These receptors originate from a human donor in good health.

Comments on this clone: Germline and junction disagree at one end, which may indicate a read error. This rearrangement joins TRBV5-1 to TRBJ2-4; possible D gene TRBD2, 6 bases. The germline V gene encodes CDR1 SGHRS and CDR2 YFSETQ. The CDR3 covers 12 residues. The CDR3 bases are TGCGCCAGCAGCTTGCTGGCGGGACCATTGTCGTTC. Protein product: CASSLLAGPLSF.

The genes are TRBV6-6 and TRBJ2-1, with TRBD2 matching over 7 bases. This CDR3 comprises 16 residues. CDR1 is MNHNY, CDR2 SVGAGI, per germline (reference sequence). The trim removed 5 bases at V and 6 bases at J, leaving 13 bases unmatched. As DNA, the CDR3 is TGTGCCAGCAGTATAACCGGCGGGGGTTCTTCCAATGAGCAGTTCTTC. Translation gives CASSITGGGSSNEQFF.

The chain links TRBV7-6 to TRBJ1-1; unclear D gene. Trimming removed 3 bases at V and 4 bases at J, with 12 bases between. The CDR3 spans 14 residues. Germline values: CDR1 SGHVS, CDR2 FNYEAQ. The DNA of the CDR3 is TGTGCCAGCAGCTTGAGGGAGGGCGGCACTGAAGCTTTCTTT. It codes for CASSLREGGTEAFF.

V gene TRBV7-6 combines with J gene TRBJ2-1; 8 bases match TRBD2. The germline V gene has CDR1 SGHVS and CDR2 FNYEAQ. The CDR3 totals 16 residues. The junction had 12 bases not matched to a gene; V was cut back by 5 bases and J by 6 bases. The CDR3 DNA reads TGTGCCAGCAGCCCTCGGGGTCTAGCGGGTGTCAATGAGCAGTTCTTC. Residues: CASSPRGLAGVNEQFF.

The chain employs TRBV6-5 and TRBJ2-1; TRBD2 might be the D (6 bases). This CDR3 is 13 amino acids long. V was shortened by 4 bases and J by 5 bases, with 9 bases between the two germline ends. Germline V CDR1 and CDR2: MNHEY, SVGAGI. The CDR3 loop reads CASSLLADNEQFF. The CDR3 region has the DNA TGTGCCAGCAGTTTGTTAGCGGACAATGAGCAGTTCTTC.

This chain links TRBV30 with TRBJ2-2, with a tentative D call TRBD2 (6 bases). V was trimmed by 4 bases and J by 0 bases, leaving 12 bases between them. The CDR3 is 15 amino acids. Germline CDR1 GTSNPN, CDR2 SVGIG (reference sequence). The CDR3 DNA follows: TGTGCCTGGAACTGGGGGGACTCGAACACCGGGGAGCTGTTTTTT. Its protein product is CAWNWGDSNTGELFF.

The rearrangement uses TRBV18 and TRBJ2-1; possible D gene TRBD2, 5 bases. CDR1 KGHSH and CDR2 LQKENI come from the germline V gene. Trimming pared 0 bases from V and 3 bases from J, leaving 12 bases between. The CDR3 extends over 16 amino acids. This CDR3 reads CASSPPSGSIYNEQFF. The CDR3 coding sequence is TGTGCCAGCTCACCACCCAGCGGATCCATCTACAATGAGCAGTTCTTC.

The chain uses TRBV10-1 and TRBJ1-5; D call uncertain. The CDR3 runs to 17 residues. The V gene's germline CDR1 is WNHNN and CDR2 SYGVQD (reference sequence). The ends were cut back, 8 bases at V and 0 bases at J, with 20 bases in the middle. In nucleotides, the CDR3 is TGCGCCAGCTTTAGGAGGGTAATCCTTTATAGCAATCAGCCCCAGCATTTT. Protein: CASFRRVILYSNQPQHF.

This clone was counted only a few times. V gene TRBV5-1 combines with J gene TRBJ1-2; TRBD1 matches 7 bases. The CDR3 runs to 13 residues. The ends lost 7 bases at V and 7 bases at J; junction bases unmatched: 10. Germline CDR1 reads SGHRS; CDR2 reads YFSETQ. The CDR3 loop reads CASGDREDLGYTF. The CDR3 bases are TGCGCCAGCGGAGACAGGGAGGATCTTGGCTACACCTTC.

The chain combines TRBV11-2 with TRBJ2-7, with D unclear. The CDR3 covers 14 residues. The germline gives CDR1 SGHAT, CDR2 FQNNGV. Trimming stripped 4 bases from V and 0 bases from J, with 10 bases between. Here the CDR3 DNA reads TGTGCCAGCAGCTCCCTCAGATTCTCCTACGAGCAGTACTTC. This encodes CASSSLRFSYEQYF.

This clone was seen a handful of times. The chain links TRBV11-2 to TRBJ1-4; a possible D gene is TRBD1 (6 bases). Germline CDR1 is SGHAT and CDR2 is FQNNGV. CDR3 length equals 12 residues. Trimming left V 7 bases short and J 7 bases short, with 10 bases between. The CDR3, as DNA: TGTGCCAGCAAACAGGGTACTGAAAAACTGTTTTTT. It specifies CASKQGTEKLFF.

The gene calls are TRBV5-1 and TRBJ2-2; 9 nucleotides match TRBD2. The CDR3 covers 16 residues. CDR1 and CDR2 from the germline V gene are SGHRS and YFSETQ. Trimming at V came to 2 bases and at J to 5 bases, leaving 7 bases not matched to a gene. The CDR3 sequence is CASSLSGGLGTGELFF. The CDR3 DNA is TGCGCCAGCAGCTTAAGCGGGGGGTTAGGAACCGGGGAGCTGTTTTTT.

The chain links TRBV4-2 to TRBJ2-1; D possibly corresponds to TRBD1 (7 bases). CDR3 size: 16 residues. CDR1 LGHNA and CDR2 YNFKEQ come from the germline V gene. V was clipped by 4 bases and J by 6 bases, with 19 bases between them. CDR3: CASSLDSAQGGNEQFF. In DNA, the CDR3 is TGTGCCAGCAGCCTTGATTCGGCGCAGGGGGGCAATGAGCAGTTCTTC.

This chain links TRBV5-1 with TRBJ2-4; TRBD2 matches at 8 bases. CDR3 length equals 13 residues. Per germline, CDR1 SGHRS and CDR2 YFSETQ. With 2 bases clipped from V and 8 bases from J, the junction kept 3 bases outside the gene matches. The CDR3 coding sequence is TGCGCCAGCAGCTTACGAGCGGGAGACATTCAGTACTTC. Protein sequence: CASSLRAGDIQYF.

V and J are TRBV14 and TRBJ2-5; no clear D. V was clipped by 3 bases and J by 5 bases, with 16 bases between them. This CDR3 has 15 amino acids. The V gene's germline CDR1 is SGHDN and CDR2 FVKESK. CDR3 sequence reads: CASSQVGGGVETQYF. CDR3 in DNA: TGTGCCAGCAGCCAGGTTGGCGGTGGTGTCGAGACCCAGTACTTC.

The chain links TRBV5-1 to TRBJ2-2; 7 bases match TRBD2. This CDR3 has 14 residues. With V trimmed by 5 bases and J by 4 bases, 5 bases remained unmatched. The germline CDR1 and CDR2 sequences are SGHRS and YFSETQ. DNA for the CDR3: TGCGCCAGCAGGGGCGGGAGCACCACCGGGGAGCTGTTTTTT. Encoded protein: CASRGGSTTGELFF.

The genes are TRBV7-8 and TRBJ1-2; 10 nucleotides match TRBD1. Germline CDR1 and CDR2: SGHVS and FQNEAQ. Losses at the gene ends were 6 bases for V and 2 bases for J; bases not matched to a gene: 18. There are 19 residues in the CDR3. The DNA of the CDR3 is TGTGCCAGCAGTCAAAGCTCCTTGGGGGACAGGGGACCCAACTATGGCTACACCTTC. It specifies CASSQSSLGDRGPNYGYTF. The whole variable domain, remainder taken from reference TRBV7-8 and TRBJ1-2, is GAGVSQSPRYKVAKRGQDVALRCDPISGHVSLFWYQQALGQGPEFLTYFQNEAQLDKSGLPSDRFFAERPEGSVSTLKIQRTQQEDSAVYLCASSQSSLGDRGPNYGYTFGSGTRLTVV.

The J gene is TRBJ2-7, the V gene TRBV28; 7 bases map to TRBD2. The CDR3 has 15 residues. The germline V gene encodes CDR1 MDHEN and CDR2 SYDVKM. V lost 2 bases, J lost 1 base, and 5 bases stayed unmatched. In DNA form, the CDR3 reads TGTGCCAGCAGTTTAGGCGGGAGTGGGTCCTACGAGCAGTACTTC. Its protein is CASSLGGSGSYEQYF.

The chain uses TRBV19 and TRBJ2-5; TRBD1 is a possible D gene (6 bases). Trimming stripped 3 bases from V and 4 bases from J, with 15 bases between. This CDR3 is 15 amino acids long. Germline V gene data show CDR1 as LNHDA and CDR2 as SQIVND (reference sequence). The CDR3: CASSMPVTGRETQYF. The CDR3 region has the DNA TGTGCCAGTAGTATGCCGGTAACAGGGAGAGAGACCCAGTACTTC.

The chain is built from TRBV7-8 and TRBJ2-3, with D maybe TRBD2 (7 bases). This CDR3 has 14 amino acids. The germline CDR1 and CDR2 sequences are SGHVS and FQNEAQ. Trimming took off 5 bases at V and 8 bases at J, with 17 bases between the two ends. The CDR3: CASSPEGGRTTQYF. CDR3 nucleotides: TGTGCCAGCAGCCCGGAGGGGGGGCGGACTACGCAGTATTTT.

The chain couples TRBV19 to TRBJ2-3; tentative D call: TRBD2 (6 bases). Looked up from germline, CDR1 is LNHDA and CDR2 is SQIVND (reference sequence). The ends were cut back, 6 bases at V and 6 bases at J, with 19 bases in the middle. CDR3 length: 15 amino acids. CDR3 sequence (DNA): TGTGCCAGTAGCACGACTAGTCACCCAGTCGATACGCAGTATTTT. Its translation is CASSTTSHPVDTQYF.